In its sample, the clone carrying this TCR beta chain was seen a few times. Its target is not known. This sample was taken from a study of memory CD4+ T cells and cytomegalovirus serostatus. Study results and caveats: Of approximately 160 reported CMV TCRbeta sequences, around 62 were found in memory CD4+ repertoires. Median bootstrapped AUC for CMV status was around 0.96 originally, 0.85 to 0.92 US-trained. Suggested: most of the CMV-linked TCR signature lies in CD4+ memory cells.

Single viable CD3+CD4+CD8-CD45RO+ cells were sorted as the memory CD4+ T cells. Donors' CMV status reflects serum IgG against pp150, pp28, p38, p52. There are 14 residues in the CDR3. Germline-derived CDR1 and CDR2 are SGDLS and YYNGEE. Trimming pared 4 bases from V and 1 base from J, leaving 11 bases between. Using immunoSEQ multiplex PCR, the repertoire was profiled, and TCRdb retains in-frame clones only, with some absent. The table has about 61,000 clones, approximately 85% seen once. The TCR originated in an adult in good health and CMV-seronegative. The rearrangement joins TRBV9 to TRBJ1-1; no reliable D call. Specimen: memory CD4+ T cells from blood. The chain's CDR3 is CASSPGRQNTEAFF. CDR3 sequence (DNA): TGTGCCAGCAGCCCCGGACGGCAGAACACTGAAGCTTTCTTT.